These 3 T cell receptor beta chains were all obtained from the same sample, sequenced in a study of radiation and T cells in renal cell carcinoma. This sample's time point: baseline pretreatment blood. Regarding treatment: 15 Gy SBRT to primary tumor, nephrectomy 4 weeks later. The table came from immunoSEQ multiplex PCR; TCRdb's copy has only in-frame clones and leaves some out. The sample holds roughly 150,000 clones, about 88% seen once. Sequencing was performed on blood, taken from a patient whose treatment included radiotherapy and nephrectomy. The receptors shown here come from a woman in her seventies with renal cell carcinoma.

The chain uses TRBV5-6 and TRBJ1-1; the D is unclear. CDR1 SGHDT and CDR2 YYEEEE come from the germline V gene. V was clipped by 3 bases and J by 6 bases, with 12 bases between them. There are 13 residues in the CDR3. The CDR3 here is CASSYGPDSEAFF. CDR3 nucleotides: TGTGCCAGCAGCTATGGACCCGACTCTGAAGCTTTCTTT.

The chain links TRBV7-8 to TRBJ2-5; the D gene is possibly TRBD1 (6 bases). Germline CDR1 reads SGHVS; CDR2 reads FQNEAQ. There are 15 residues in the CDR3. The germline V and J ends were trimmed by 2 bases and 2 bases, with 12 bases remaining between them. CDR3 nucleotide sequence: TGTGCCAGCAGCTTAACGGTGGGACAACAAGAGACCCAGTACTTC. This gives the protein CASSLTVGQQETQYF.

This clone was seen a single time. This chain uses TRBV19 with TRBJ2-3; D is ambiguous. The V and J ends lost 2 bases and 4 bases respectively, with 10 bases between them. The CDR3 is 14 amino acids. Germline assignment: CDR1 LNHDA and CDR2 SQIVND (reference sequence). The DNA for the CDR3 is TGTGCCAGTAGTATATTTAATAGGGCAGATACGCAGTATTTT. It is translated as CASSIFNRADTQYF.